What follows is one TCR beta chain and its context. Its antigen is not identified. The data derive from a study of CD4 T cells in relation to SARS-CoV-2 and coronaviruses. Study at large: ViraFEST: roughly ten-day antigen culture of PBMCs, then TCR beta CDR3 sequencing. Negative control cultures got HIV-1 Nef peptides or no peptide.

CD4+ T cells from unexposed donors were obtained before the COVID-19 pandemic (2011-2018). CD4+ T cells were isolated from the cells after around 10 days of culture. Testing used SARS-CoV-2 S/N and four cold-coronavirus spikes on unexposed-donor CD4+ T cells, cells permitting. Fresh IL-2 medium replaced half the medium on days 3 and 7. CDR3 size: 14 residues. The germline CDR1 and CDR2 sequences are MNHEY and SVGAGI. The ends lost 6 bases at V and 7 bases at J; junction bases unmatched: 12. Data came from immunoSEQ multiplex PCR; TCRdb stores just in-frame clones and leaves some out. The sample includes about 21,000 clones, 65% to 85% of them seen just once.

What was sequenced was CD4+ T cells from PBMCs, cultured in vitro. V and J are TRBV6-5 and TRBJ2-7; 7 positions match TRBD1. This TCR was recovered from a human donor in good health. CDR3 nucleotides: TGTGCCAGCAGGCGACAGGGCCCCTCTGTAGAGCAGTACTTC. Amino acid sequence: CASRRQGPSVEQYF.